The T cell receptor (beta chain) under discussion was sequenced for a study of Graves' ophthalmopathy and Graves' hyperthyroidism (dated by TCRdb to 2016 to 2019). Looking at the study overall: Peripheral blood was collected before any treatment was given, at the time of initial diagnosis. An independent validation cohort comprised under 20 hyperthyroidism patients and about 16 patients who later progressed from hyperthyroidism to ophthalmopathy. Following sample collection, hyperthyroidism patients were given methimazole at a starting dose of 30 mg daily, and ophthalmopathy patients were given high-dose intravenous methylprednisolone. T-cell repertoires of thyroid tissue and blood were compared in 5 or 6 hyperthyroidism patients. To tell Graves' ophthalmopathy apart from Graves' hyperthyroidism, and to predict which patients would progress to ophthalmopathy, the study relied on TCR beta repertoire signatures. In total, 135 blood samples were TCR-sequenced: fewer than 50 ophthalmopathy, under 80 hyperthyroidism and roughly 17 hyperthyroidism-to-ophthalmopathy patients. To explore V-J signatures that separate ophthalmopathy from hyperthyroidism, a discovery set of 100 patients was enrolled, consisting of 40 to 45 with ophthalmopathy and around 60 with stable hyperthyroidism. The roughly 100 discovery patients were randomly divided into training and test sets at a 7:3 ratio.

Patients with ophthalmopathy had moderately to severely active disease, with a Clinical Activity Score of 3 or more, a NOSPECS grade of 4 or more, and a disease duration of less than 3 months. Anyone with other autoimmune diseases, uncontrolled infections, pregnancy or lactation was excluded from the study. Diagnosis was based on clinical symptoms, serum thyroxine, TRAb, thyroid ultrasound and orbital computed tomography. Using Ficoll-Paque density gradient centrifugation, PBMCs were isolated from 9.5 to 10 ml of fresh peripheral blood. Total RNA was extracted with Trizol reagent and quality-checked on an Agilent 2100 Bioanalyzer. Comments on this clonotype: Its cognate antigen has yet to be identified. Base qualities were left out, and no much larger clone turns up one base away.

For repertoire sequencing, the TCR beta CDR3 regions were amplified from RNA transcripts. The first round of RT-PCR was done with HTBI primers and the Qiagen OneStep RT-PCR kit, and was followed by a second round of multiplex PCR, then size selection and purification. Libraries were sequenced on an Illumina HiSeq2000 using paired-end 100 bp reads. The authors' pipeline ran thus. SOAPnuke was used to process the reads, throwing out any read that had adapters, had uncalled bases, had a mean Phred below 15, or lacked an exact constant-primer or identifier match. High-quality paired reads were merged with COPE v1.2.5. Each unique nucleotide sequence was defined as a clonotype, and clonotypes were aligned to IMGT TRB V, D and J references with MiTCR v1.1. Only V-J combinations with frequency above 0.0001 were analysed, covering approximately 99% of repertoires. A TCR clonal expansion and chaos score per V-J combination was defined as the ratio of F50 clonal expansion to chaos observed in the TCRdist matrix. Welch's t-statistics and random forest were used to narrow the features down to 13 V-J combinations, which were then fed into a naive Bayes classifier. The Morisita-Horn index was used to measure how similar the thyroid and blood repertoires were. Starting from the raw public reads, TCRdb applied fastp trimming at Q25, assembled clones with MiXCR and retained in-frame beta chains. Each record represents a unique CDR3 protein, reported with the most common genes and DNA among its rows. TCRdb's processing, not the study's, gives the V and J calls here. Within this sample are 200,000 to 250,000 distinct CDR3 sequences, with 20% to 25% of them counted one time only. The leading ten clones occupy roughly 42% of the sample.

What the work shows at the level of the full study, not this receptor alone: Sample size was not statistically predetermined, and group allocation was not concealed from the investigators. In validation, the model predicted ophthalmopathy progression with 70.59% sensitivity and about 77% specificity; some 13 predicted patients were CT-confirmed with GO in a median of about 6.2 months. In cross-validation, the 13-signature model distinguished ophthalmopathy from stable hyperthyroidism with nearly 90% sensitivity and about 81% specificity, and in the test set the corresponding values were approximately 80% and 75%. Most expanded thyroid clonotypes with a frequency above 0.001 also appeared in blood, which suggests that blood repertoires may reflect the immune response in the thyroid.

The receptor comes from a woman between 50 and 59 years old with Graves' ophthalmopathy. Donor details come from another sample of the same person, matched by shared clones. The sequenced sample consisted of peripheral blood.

The nucleotide sequence reads TGTGCCAGCAGCCAAGCCTCAGAGAAAGAGACCCAGTACTTC. It translates to CASSQASEKETQYF. Recombination connected TRBV3-1 to TRBJ2-5; the D gene cannot be resolved reliably. CDR1 and CDR2 were assigned from the germline V gene (reference sequence) as LGHDT and YNNKEL. Trimming takes 1 base from V and 3 bases from J, and the germline ends sit 9 bases apart. The cysteine opens and the phenylalanine closes a CDR3 of 14 amino acids. The CDR3 DNA has 42 bases and is translated from base 1.